Each of the 6 T cell receptor beta chains below was sequenced from the same sample in a study of cytomegalovirus exposure and HLA in healthy donors. Amplification used 60 Vbeta primers and 13 Jbeta primers. TCRdb keeps only in-frame clones here, not all; method: immunoSEQ multiplex PCR. The data show 150,000 or so clones, 75% seen once. The sequenced material came from PBMCs. All receptors come from a young man in good health and CMV-seronegative.

This clone was observed a handful of times. The same CDR3 can be traced to other DNA sequences in this sample. This chain joins TRBV7-9 and TRBJ1-2; 9 bases match TRBD1. Per germline, CDR1 SEHNR and CDR2 FQNEAQ (reference sequence). The trim removed 6 bases at V and 8 bases at J, leaving 4 bases unmatched. This CDR3 is built from 12 residues. In nucleotides, the CDR3 is TGTGCCAGCAGTAGGGACAGGGAGGGCTACACCTTC. Translation gives CASSRDREGYTF.

The chain joins TRBV2 to TRBJ1-6; tentatively, D is TRBD1 (5 bases). The CDR3 extends over 14 amino acids. The germline V gene has CDR1 SNHLY and CDR2 FYNNEI. V was pared by 5 bases and J by 4 bases, with 9 bases between. The CDR3 loop is CASSRQLYNSPLHF. In DNA, the CDR3 is TGTGCCAGCAGTCGACAGCTTTATAATTCACCCCTCCACTTT.

CDR3 coding DNA: TGTGCCAGCAGTTTATGGTCAGGGGTTGAAAAACTGTTTTTT. It yields the protein CASSLWSGVEKLFF. The chain employs TRBV28 and TRBJ1-4, with D tentatively TRBD1 (6 bases). There are 14 residues in the CDR3. Germline V gene sequence: CDR1 MDHEN, CDR2 SYDVKM. Trimming shortened V by 0 bases and J by 7 bases, and 9 bases separated the two germline ends.

The V and J genes are TRBV5-4 and TRBJ1-2; a possible D gene is TRBD1 (5 bases). The CDR3 is 15 residues long. CDR1 SGHNT and CDR2 YYREEE come from the germline V gene (reference sequence). Trimming cost V 4 bases and J 4 bases, with 17 bases left between them. The CDR3 loop reads CASSGEDSQIYGYTF. The CDR3 coding sequence is TGTGCCAGCAGCGGGGAAGACAGCCAGATCTATGGCTACACCTTC. Supplemented by reference TRBV5-4 and TRBJ1-2, the full variable domain reads ETGVTQSPTHLIKTRGQQVTLRCSSQSGHNTVSWYQQALGQGPQFIFQYYREEENGRGNFPPRFSGLQFPNYSSELNVNALELDDSALYLCASSGEDSQIYGYTFGSGTRLTVV.

In its sample, this clone was seen a few times. At one end, the junction sequence differs from germline, possibly due to a read error. The V call is TRBV28, the J call TRBJ2-6; TRBD1 is a possible D gene (5 bases). Germline V gives CDR1 MDHEN, CDR2 SYDVKM. The CDR3 is 13 residues long. CDR3: CASTDSGANGLTF. The CDR3 DNA reads as TGTGCCAGCACCGATTCTGGGGCCAACGGCCTGACTTTC.

This clone was counted once. The CDR3 here is CSVEDSSGYGYTF. The CDR3 DNA reads as TGCAGCGTTGAAGATAGCAGCGGCTATGGCTACACCTTC. The chain uses TRBV29-1 and TRBJ1-2; no clear D gene. This CDR3 has 13 amino acids. The germline V gene has CDR1 SQVTM and CDR2 ANQGSEA. V was shortened by 0 bases and J by 4 bases, with 9 bases between the two germline ends.